One and the same sample provided the 31 T cell receptor beta chains below, sequenced in a study of shared clonotypes between healthy human individuals (dated by TCRdb to the early 2020s). For the CD8 naive samples, CD45RO-negative cells were positively selected for CCR7, yielding a CD45RA+CCR7+ population from which TemRA cells were excluded. Libraries came from the immunoSEQ multiplex PCR assay. TCRdb obtained this table from immuneACCESS and retained in-frame rearrangements with V and J assigned. These tables miss some clones; where compared with another copy, unresolved V genes account for less than half of the shortfall, and the remainder is unexplained. Here the sample has some 600,000 clones; approximately 96% occur a single time. The ten largest clones take up 0.11% of the sample. The sequenced material came from naive CD8+ T cells sorted from blood. Taken with the paper, the label for cell subset or site translates to: CD45RA+CCR7+. All receptors derive from a woman in her 30s in good health.

The table lists this clone with a few counts. The sample holds other DNA sequences that translate to the same CDR3. The rearrangement joins TRBV27 to TRBJ1-5; D is possibly TRBD1 (6 bases). In germline, CDR1 is MNHEY, CDR2 SMNVEV (reference sequence). The CDR3 has 14 residues. The V end was cut by 3 bases, the J end by 1 base, with 7 bases between. In DNA form, the CDR3 reads TGTGCCAGCAGTTTCACAGGGAGCAATCAGCCCCAGCATTTT. This encodes CASSFTGSNQPQHF.

V and J are TRBV2 and TRBJ2-7, with a possible D match to TRBD2 (6 bases). CDR1 is SNHLY and CDR2 is FYNNEI in the germline V gene. The germline V and J ends were trimmed by 0 bases and 5 bases, with 11 bases remaining between them. The CDR3 runs to 14 residues. The CDR3 coding sequence is TGTGCCAGCAGTGAAGCAGCGGGCTCGGACGAGCAGTACTTC. This translates into CASSEAAGSDEQYF.

The chain carries TRBV5-6 and TRBJ2-7; no reliable D call. Germline loops: CDR1 SGHDT, CDR2 YYEEEE. V lost 0 bases and J 6 bases, leaving 13 bases between the germline ends. The CDR3 runs 14 residues. CDR3 nucleotides: TGTGCCAGCAGCTTGGTCCCCGATGCTCCCGAGCAGTACTTC. The encoded protein is CASSLVPDAPEQYF.

V is TRBV28 and J is TRBJ2-1; no clear D. V gave up 4 bases and J gave up 6 bases, with 19 bases separating them. The CDR3 is 16 amino acids. Germline V lookup: CDR1 MDHEN, CDR2 SYDVKM. CDR3 in amino acids: CASSSPREAEFNEQFF. The CDR3 nucleotides read TGTGCCAGCAGTTCACCTCGCGAGGCCGAGTTCAATGAGCAGTTCTTC.

The chain joins TRBV6-1 to TRBJ2-1, with D unresolved. The V gene lost 6 bases and the J gene lost 4 bases, with 4 bases spanning the gap. CDR1 and CDR2 from the germline V gene are MNHNS and SASEGT. The CDR3 is made up of 11 amino acids. As DNA, the CDR3 is TGTGCCAGCAGCTTGTACAATGAGCAGTTCTTC. Amino acid sequence: CASSLYNEQFF.

The V gene is TRBV10-3, the J gene TRBJ2-7; maybe TRBD2 (6 bases). Germline lookup yields CDR1 ENHRY and CDR2 SYGVKD. The CDR3 runs to 13 residues. The V and J ends lost 8 bases and 4 bases respectively, with 15 bases between them. CDR3: CAIGGDSGYEQYF. As DNA, the CDR3 is TGTGCCATCGGAGGGGACTCGGGGTACGAGCAGTACTTC.

The chain couples TRBV18 to TRBJ2-2; D remains unclear. V lost 2 bases to trimming and J lost 2 bases, with 15 bases between them. Germline loops: CDR1 KGHSH, CDR2 LQKENI. The CDR3 has 17 residues. The chain's CDR3 is CASSPRGDSSNTGELFF. CDR3 coding DNA: TGTGCCAGCTCACCAAGAGGAGACTCCTCCAACACCGGGGAGCTGTTTTTT.

This clone was seen a single time. This chain connects TRBV27 to TRBJ2-5; 9 nucleotides line up with TRBD1. The CDR3 sequence is 16 residues long. CDR1 and CDR2 from the germline V gene are MNHEY and SMNVEV (reference sequence). V trimming: 0 bases; J trimming: 9 bases; junction bases outside the gene matches: 11. The CDR3: CASSLSWTGALRAQYF. The CDR3 nucleotides read TGTGCCAGCAGTTTATCCTGGACAGGGGCCCTTCGGGCCCAGTACTTC.

The chain recombines TRBV27 with TRBJ2-7, with 10 bases fitting TRBD2. The CDR3 is 16 residues long. V shed 5 bases and J 3 bases; nucleotides not matched to a gene: 10. The germline V gene has CDR1 MNHEY and CDR2 SMNVEV (reference sequence). CDR3 coding DNA: TGTGCCAGCAGTGTGACTAGCGGGTTCGGTTTCTACGAGCAGTACTTC. Translation: CASSVTSGFGFYEQYF.

The chain couples TRBV21-1 to TRBJ2-1. TRBV21-1 is shown as a pseudogene. This CDR3 has 17 residues. Here the CDR3 reads CASSKEGYSGSYNEQFF. The CDR3 bases are TGTGCCAGCAGCAAAGAGGGGTATTCGGGATCCTACAATGAGCAGTTCTTC.

This clone occurred once. V and J are TRBV28 and TRBJ2-5; maybe TRBD2 (6 bases). CDR3 size: 13 residues. V gave up 7 bases and J gave up 5 bases, with 14 bases separating them. Germline assignment: CDR1 MDHEN and CDR2 SYDVKM. CDR3 bases: TGTGCCAGCACCCGGGACTCGTCGGAGACCCAGTACTTC. This sequence encodes CASTRDSSETQYF.

In DNA, the CDR3 is TGCAGCGTTGAAGGGGAGGTCCCAGATACGCAGTATTTT. Translated, it gives CSVEGEVPDTQYF. The genes are TRBV29-1 and TRBJ2-3, with D possibly being TRBD2 (6 bases). V lost 1 base, J lost 4 bases, and 9 bases lay in between. The CDR3 has 13 residues. Germline-derived CDR1 and CDR2 are SQVTM and ANQGSEA.

V is TRBV11-2 and J is TRBJ2-7; possibly TRBD1 or TRBD2 for D (7 bases each). Trimming cost V 5 bases and J 6 bases, with 17 bases left between them. The CDR3 has 14 amino acids. CDR1 and CDR2 (germline): SGHAT, FQNNGV. The CDR3 nucleotides read TGTGCCAGCAGCCCATCGACAGGGAGGGGCGAGCAGTACTTC. It codes for CASSPSTGRGEQYF.

This clone showed up just once. This chain uses TRBV7-8 with TRBJ1-1; D is perhaps TRBD1 (6 bases). Germline CDR1 and CDR2: SGHVS and FQNEAQ. The CDR3 is made up of 15 amino acids. The V gene lost 4 bases and the J gene lost 4 bases, with 16 bases spanning the gap. CDR3 in DNA: TGTGCCAGCAGCTCAGAGGGGGGATGGGGCACTGAAGCTTTCTTT. This codes for CASSSEGGWGTEAFF.

This chain connects TRBV28 to TRBJ2-2; D unclear. This CDR3 has 14 residues. V shed 6 bases and J shed 1 base, with 9 bases lying between them. From germline, CDR1 is MDHEN and CDR2 SYDVKM. CDR3 in amino acids: CASSSPRNTGELFF. CDR3 nucleotides: TGTGCCAGCAGCTCCCCAAGGAACACCGGGGAGCTGTTTTTT.

The chain carries TRBV27 and TRBJ2-7; D ambiguous. The CDR3 is made up of 13 amino acids. The germline V gene has CDR1 MNHEY and CDR2 SMNVEV (reference sequence). V shed 3 bases and J shed 3 bases, with 9 bases lying between them. The CDR3 sequence is CASSFGPIYEQYF. The CDR3 DNA follows: TGTGCCAGCAGTTTCGGACCTATCTACGAGCAGTACTTC.

The V call is TRBV7-9, the J call TRBJ2-1; tentatively, D is TRBD1 (6 bases). Germline V lookup: CDR1 SEHNR, CDR2 FQNEAQ (reference sequence). Trimming took 11 bases from V and 8 from J, leaving 19 bases between them. The CDR3 has 13 residues. The CDR3 is CAVPPQGLDEQFF. CDR3 nucleotide sequence: TGTGCCGTACCACCCCAGGGGCTCGATGAGCAGTTCTTC.

The chain joins TRBV19 to TRBJ1-5, with 7 bases that match TRBD1. Germline trimming cut 3 bases from V and 0 bases from J; bases unmatched to any gene: 11. The CDR3 contains 18 residues. Germline V gene lookup returns CDR1 LNHDA and CDR2 SQIVND (reference sequence). CDR3 residues: CASSMGQIGARSNQPQHF. The CDR3 coding sequence is TGTGCCAGTAGTATGGGACAGATCGGGGCCCGTAGCAATCAGCCCCAGCATTTT.

The chain uses TRBV12-2 and TRBJ1-5. TRBV12-2 is termed a pseudogene. CDR3 size: 20 residues. CDR3: CASRLSSGSPMIESNQPQHF. The CDR3 nucleotides are TGTGCAAGTCGCTTATCGTCCGGGTCGCCAATGATCGAAAGCAATCAGCCCCAGCATTTT.

V is TRBV11-2 and J is TRBJ2-7; tentatively, D is TRBD2 (5 bases). Between the trimmed V and J ends, which lost 2 bases and 5 bases, there was a span of 10 bases. Germline CDR1 and CDR2: SGHAT and FQNNGV. The CDR3 is 13 residues long. CDR3 protein: CASSLPSIHEQYF. CDR3 in DNA: TGTGCCAGCAGCTTACCTAGCATCCACGAGCAGTACTTC.

The chain links TRBV27 to TRBJ2-4; 11 bases are shared with TRBD1. Trimming took 5 bases from V and 7 from J; bases not matched to a gene: 7. The germline gives CDR1 MNHEY, CDR2 SMNVEV (reference sequence). This CDR3 contains 15 residues. The CDR3 coding sequence is TGTGCCAGCAGTCCCGGGACAGGGGGGGGTAACATTCAGTACTTC. Encoded protein: CASSPGTGGGNIQYF.

The rearrangement uses TRBV29-1 and TRBJ2-7, with TRBD2 as a possible D gene (5 bases). This CDR3 has 14 residues. V was clipped by 4 bases and J by 3 bases, with 16 bases between them. The germline CDR1 and CDR2 sequences are SQVTM and ANQGSEA. DNA for the CDR3: TGCAGCGTTGCTGCGGGTAAGGTCGGCTACGAGCAGTACTTC. Protein: CSVAAGKVGYEQYF.

The CDR3 coding sequence is TGTGCCAGCAGGAGGGGAACTAATGAAAAACTGTTTTTT. This encodes CASRRGTNEKLFF. J is TRBJ1-4 and V is TRBV28; D might be TRBD1 (5 bases). Trimming removed 6 bases from V and 1 base from J, with 6 bases in between. The CDR3 has 13 amino acids. Per the germline V gene, CDR1 is MDHEN and CDR2 is SYDVKM.

This CDR3 reads CASSFQGTSGSRGEQYF. The CDR3 bases are TGTGCCAGCAGCTTCCAAGGGACTAGCGGGAGCCGCGGCGAGCAGTACTTC. This chain links TRBV7-8 with TRBJ2-7, with 14 positions matching TRBD2. The V gene end was trimmed by 3 bases and the J gene end by 6 bases; junction bases not matched to a gene: 10. This CDR3 comprises 17 residues. Germline V gives CDR1 SGHVS, CDR2 FQNEAQ.

The chain has TRBV10-3 and TRBJ2-7; TRBD1 agrees at 10 bases. Germline CDR1 is ENHRY and CDR2 is SYGVKD. V dropped 6 bases and J dropped 5; count of bases not matched to a gene: 7. This CDR3 spans 14 amino acids. CDR3 in DNA: TGTGCCATCAGCTTCGGGACAGGGGTCCACGAGCAGTACTTC. It yields the protein CAISFGTGVHEQYF.

The chain joins TRBV10-1 to TRBJ2-3, with 7 positions matching TRBD2. The junction had 3 bases not matched to a gene; V was cut back by 2 bases and J by 1 base. The CDR3 has 15 residues. The germline V gene encodes CDR1 WNHNN and CDR2 SYGVQD (reference sequence). CDR3 residues: CASSEDSGRTDTQYF. CDR3 sequence (DNA): TGCGCCAGCAGTGAGGATAGCGGGCGCACAGATACGCAGTATTTT.

The V call is TRBV6-1, the J call TRBJ2-7; the D gene could be TRBD1 or TRBD2 (5 bases each). This CDR3 contains 17 residues. V was clipped by 2 bases and J by 0 bases, with 17 bases between them. Germline CDR1 reads MNHNS; CDR2 reads SASEGT. The CDR3 loop is CASSERRAGSSSYEQYF. CDR3 sequence (DNA): TGTGCCAGCAGTGAAAGAAGGGCAGGGAGTAGCTCCTACGAGCAGTACTTC.

This chain uses TRBV5-1 with TRBJ2-7, with D unresolved. Germline CDR1 is SGHRS and CDR2 is YFSETQ. The V end lost 4 bases, the J end lost 4 bases, and 12 bases lay between the germline ends. The CDR3 extends over 13 amino acids. The CDR3 DNA follows: TGCGCCAGCAGCCATGACTTAGCTTACGAGCAGTACTTC. Its protein product is CASSHDLAYEQYF.

The chain couples TRBV28 to TRBJ2-7; D gene uncertain. The CDR3 sequence is 13 residues long. Germline CDR1 reads MDHEN; CDR2 reads SYDVKM. V was shortened by 6 bases and J by 3 bases, with 12 bases between the two germline ends. CDR3 sequence reads: CASRHTENYEQYF. The CDR3 DNA reads TGTGCCAGCAGACATACAGAAAACTACGAGCAGTACTTC.

The V gene is TRBV5-4, the J gene TRBJ2-1, with a possible D match to TRBD2 (5 bases). Trimming took 4 bases from V and 10 from J, leaving 9 bases between them. Germline CDR1 SGHNT, CDR2 YYREEE (reference sequence). This CDR3 is built from 11 residues. DNA for the CDR3: TGTGCCAGCAGCACGGACTCAGAGCAGTTCTTC. Its translation: CASSTDSEQFF.

The chain is built from TRBV28 and TRBJ2-7, with no clear D. The germline V gene encodes CDR1 MDHEN and CDR2 SYDVKM. This CDR3 region has 14 residues. V dropped 6 bases and J dropped 0 bases, with 12 bases sitting between them. The CDR3: CASRSVLGSYEQYF. In DNA form, the CDR3 reads TGTGCCAGCAGGTCCGTGTTGGGCTCCTACGAGCAGTACTTC.